This T cell receptor (beta chain) was captured by sequencing in a study of Ad26.COV2.S vaccination and SARS-CoV-2 variants. Turning to the study itself: By the intramuscular route, Ad26.COV2.S was given once, or twice 56 days apart.

Profiled with immunoSEQ multiplex PCR; TCRdb holds only in-frame clones, not every one. The sample comprises fewer than 400,000 clones, 75% to 90% of which are singletons, and about 5% rests with the top ten. The germline V and J ends were trimmed by 4 bases and 4 bases, with 13 bases remaining between them. This CDR3 is built from 14 residues. Germline CDR1 is LNHDA and CDR2 is SQIVND (reference sequence). Stated treatment: 15 to 20 received Ad26.COV2.S at low or high dose, single or two shots; a few received placebo; per-sample allocation not given. Following the first vaccine or placebo injection, samples were taken on day 63. The study used a vaccine consisting of an Ad26 vector that expressed Wuhan-strain SARS-CoV-2 spike.

V usage is TRBV19 and J usage is TRBJ1-1; no clear D gene. The specimen comprised peripheral blood, sampled in a trial of Ad26.COV2.S vaccine versus placebo. The source is a person aged 18-60 years who received the Ad26.COV2.S COVID-19 vaccine or a placebo. The CDR3 spells CASSRGGGSTEAFF. In DNA form, the CDR3 reads TGTGCCAGTAGTAGAGGTGGAGGGAGCACTGAAGCTTTCTTT.